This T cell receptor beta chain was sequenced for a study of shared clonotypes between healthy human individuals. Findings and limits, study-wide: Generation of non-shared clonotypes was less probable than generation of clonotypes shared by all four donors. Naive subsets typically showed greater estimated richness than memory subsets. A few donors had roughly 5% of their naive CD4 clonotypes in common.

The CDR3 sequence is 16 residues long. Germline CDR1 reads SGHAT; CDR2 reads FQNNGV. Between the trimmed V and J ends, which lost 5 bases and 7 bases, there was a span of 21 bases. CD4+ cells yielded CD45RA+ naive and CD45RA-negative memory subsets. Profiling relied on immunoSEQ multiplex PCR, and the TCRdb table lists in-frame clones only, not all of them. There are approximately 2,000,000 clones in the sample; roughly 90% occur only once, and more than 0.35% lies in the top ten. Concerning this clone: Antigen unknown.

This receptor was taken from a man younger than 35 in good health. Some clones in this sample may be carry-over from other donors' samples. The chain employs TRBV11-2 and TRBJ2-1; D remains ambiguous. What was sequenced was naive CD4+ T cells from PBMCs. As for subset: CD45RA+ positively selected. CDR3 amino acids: CASSTPRGMEWNEQFF. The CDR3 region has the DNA TGTGCCAGCAGCACTCCCCGTGGGATGGAGTGGAATGAGCAGTTCTTC.